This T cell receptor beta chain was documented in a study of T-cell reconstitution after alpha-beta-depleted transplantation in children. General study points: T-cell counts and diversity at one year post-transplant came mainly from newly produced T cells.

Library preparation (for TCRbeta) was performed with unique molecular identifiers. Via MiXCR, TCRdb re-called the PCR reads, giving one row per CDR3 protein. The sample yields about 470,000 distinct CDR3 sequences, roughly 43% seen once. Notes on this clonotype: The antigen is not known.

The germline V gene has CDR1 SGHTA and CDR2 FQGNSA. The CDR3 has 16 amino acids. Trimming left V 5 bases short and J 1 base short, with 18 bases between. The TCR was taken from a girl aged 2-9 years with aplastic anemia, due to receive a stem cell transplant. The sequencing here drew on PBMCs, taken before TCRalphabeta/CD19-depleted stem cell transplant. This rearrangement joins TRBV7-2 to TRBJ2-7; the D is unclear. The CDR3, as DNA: TGTGCCAGCAGCCGTGTCCCTGCTAGAACGTCCTACGAGCAGTACTTC. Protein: CASSRVPARTSYEQYF.